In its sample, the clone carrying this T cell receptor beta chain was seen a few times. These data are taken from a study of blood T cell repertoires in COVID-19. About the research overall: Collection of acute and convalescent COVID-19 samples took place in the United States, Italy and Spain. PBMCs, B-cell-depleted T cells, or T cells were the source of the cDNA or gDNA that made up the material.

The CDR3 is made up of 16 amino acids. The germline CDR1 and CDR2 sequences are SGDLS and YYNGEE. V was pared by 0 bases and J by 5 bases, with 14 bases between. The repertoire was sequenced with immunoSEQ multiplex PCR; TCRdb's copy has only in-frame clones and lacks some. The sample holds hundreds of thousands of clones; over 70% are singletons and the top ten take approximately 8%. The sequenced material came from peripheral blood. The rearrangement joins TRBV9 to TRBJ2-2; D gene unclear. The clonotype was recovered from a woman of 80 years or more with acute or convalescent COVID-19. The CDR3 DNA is TGTGCCAGCAGCGTAGGCATCGGTGTAGATACCGGGGAGCTGTTTTTT. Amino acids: CASSVGIGVDTGELFF.